The TCR beta chain under discussion was sequenced for a study of healthy donors' naive CD4 and CD8 T cells. This clonotype was seen a few times. This CDR3 contains 13 residues. V lost 2 bases to trimming and J lost 0 bases, with 6 bases between them. CDR1 and CDR2 from the germline V gene are SQVTM and ANQGSEA. Starting from roughly 0.55 ug of total RNA, TCR libraries were made with linear amplification. TCRdb fed the reads into MiXCR, producing one record per CDR3 protein. Here the sample spans 150,000 to 200,000 distinct CDR3 sequences, 65% to 75% being singletons. Sorting defined naive CD4+ as CD4+CD8-CD45RO-CD45RA+ and naive CD8+ as CD8+CD4-CD45RA+CD27bright.

The gene calls are TRBV29-1 and TRBJ2-3; D gene ambiguous. This receptor was taken from a pool of human donors in good health; the sample pools cells from several healthy donors. The sample was naive CD4+ and CD8+ T cells sorted from blood, pooled from several donors. The DNA of the CDR3 is TGCAGCGTTGAACTCCCTAGCACAGATACGCAGTATTTT. Its translation: CSVELPSTDTQYF.